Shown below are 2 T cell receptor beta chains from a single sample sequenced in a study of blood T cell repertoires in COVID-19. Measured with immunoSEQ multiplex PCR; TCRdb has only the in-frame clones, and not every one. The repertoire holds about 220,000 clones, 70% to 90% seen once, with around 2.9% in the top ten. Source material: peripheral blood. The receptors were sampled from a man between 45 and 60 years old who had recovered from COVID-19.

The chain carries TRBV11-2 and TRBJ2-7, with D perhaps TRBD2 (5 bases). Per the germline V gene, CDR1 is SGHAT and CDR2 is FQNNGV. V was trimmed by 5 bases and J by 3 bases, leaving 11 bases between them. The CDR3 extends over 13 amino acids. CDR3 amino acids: CASSRVEGYEQYF. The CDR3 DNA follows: TGTGCCAGCAGCAGGGTTGAGGGCTACGAGCAGTACTTC.

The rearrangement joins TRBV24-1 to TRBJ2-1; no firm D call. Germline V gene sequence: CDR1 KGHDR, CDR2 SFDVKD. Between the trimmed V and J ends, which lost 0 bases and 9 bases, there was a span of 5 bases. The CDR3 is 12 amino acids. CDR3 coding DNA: TGTGCCACCAGTGATTTGACGGTTGAGCAGTTCTTC. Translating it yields CATSDLTVEQFF.